The rows below give T cell receptor beta chains drawn from one sample of a study of blood T cell repertoires in COVID-19. TCRdb's copy holds only in-frame clones and misses some; the assay was immunoSEQ multiplex PCR. The sample carries around 100,000 clones, about nine tenths recorded once. The sequencing sample was made of peripheral blood. The source is a man in his sixties with acute or convalescent COVID-19. Each CDR3 is given with its conserved first and last residue. The D gene is left open where the match is weak. Part of the rows lack a size; the others show once, few, many or a class for expanded clones.

v_gene	abundance	d_gene	j_gene	CDR3nt	CDR3aa
TRBV2	-	-	TRBJ2-2	TGTGCCAGCAGTCCTGACAGGAACACCGGGGAGCTGTTTTTT	CASSPDRNTGELFF
TRBV7-9	-	-	TRBJ2-1	TGTGCCAGCAGCTTACCCGGAGGTGAGCAGTTCTTC	CASSLPGGEQFF
TRBV12-5	-	-	TRBJ1-3	TGTGCTAGTGACCGGGGTGGAAACACCATATATTTT	CASDRGGNTIYF
TRBV18	once	-	TRBJ2-5	TGTGCCAGCTCACCACCAGTAAGCGGCCACCAAGAGACCCAGTACTTC	CASSPPVSGHQETQYF
TRBV9	-	-	TRBJ1-1	TGTGCCAGCAGCGTAGCCCGTAACACTGAAGCTTTCTTT	CASSVARNTEAFF
TRBV9	-	TRBD1	TRBJ1-1	TGTGCCAGCAGCCCTGGGACAGGGGGTGAAGCTTTCTTT	CASSPGTGGEAFF
TRBV9	-	-	TRBJ1-1	TGTGCCAGCAGCGCTGGGGGAGGGAACACTGAAGCTTTCTTT	CASSAGGGNTEAFF
TRBV27	-	TRBD2	TRBJ2-2	TGTGCCAGCAGTTCCGGACTAGCGGGAGACACCGGGGAGCTGTTTTTT	CASSSGLAGDTGELFF
TRBV2	-	TRBD2	TRBJ2-2	TGTGCCACTAGGGAGCAGACGGGGGGCGGGGAGCTGTTTTTT	CATREQTGGGELFF
TRBV6-5	-	-	TRBJ1-4	TGTGCCAGCACGTTTGGCCAGCGAAGTGAAAAACTGTTTTTT	CASTFGQRSEKLFF
TRBV30	once	-	TRBJ2-7	TGTGCCTGGAGTGTAAAAGGGGGATTCTACGAGCAGTACTTC	CAWSVKGGFYEQYF
TRBV13	-	TRBD1	TRBJ2-5	TGTGCCAGCAGGCTTACAGGGGGTCAAGAGACCCAGTACTTC	CASRLTGGQETQYF
TRBV5-4	-	-	TRBJ1-1	TGTGCCAGCAGCTTGGAGCGGGGAAAAGCTTTCTTT	CASSLERGKAFF
TRBV5-1	-	TRBD2	TRBJ2-3	TGCGCCAGCAGCGCATATAGCGGGAGGACAGATACGCAGTATTTT	CASSAYSGRTDTQYF
TRBV6-6	once	-	TRBJ2-2	TGTGCCAGCAGTTACTCCGAAGCCCGGTCCGGGGAGCTGTTTTTT	CASSYSEARSGELFF
TRBV13	few	TRBD1	TRBJ2-2	TGTGCCAGCAGCGCCGGGACAGGGCGCACCGGGGAGCTGTTTTTT	CASSAGTGRTGELFF
TRBV10-3	few	TRBD1	TRBJ2-2	TGTGCCATCAGTGGGGGACAGGTGAACACCGGGGAGCTGTTTTTT	CAISGGQVNTGELFF
TRBV30	few	-	TRBJ1-2	TGTGCCTGGAGTGTCTACCGGGAGGGCTACACCTTC	CAWSVYREGYTF
TRBV4-1	-	-	TRBJ1-3	TGCGCCAGCAGCCAAGCCACGACGCGCAGGGGCAGGCTTTTTTACTCTGGAAACACCATATATTTT	CASSQATTRRGRLFYSGNTIYF
TRBV5-1	-	TRBD2	TRBJ2-3	TGCGCCAGCAGCTTGGAAGCAGCGGGGATAGATACGCAGTATTTT	CASSLEAAGIDTQYF
TRBV19	-	-	TRBJ1-1	TGTGCCAGTAGTATTTGGACAGACTTGAACACTGAAGCTTTCTTT	CASSIWTDLNTEAFF
TRBV11-1	-	-	TRBJ1-1	TGTGCCAGCAGCTTCAGGGTCACTGAAGCTTTCTTT	CASSFRVTEAFF
TRBV4-1	-	TRBD2	TRBJ2-1	TGCGCCAGCAGCCAAGGGGCACTAGCGGCAAATGAGCAGTTCTTC	CASSQGALAANEQFF
TRBV28	once	TRBD2	TRBJ2-3	TGTGCCAGCAGTTTATGGATGGCTAGCGGGAGGGCGGATACGCAGTATTTT	CASSLWMASGRADTQYF
TRBV11-2	-	-	TRBJ2-2	TGTGCCAGCAGCTTCCGGGGGACCACCGGGGAGCTGTTTTTT	CASSFRGTTGELFF
TRBV5-1	-	TRBD1	TRBJ1-2	TGCGCCAGCAGCTTATCATCCCCGGGACAGGGAAACTATGGCTACACCTTC	CASSLSSPGQGNYGYTF
TRBV7-9	-	-	TRBJ2-1	TGTGCCAGCCGTGGGGGGAGCTCCTACAATGAGCAGTTCTTC	CASRGGSSYNEQFF
TRBV19	-	-	TRBJ1-3	TGTGCCAGTAGAAGCGGAAACACCATATATTTT	CASRSGNTIYF
TRBV3-1/TRBV3-2	-	-	TRBJ2-3	TGTGCCAGCAGCCAAGATGAAGGGAGGACGCAGTATTTT	CASSQDEGRTQYF
TRBV10-3	-	-	TRBJ2-1	TGTGCCTCGGAGGTCGGTGACGGTGAGCAGTTCTTC	CASEVGDGEQFF
TRBV29-1	-	-	TRBJ1-2	TGCAGCGTTGCCGACAGGATGGGTGGCTACACCTTC	CSVADRMGGYTF
TRBV5-1	-	-	TRBJ1-6	TGCGCCAGCAGCCAGGGCCCAGAGGATTCACCCCTCCACTTT	CASSQGPEDSPLHF
TRBV28	once	TRBD1	TRBJ2-1	TGTGCCAGCAGTGTCCTCCCCGGGACAGGGGGCAATGAGCAGTTCTTC	CASSVLPGTGGNEQFF
TRBV19	-	TRBD1	TRBJ1-1	TGTGCCAGTGGAAAGACAGGGGGCGCGAACACTGAAGCTTTCTTT	CASGKTGGANTEAFF
TRBV2	-	TRBD1	TRBJ1-6	TGTGCCAGCAGGGGGGAGGACAGGGGTAATTCACCCCTCCACTTT	CASRGEDRGNSPLHF
TRBV30	-	-	TRBJ2-2	TGTGCCTTACCCGCGGCCTTATCGAACACCGGGGAGCTGTTTTTT	CALPAALSNTGELFF
TRBV3-1/TRBV3-2	once	-	TRBJ2-2	TGTGCCAGCAGCCAAGATTTGGTGGGAGTGGGCGGGGAGCTGTTTTTT	CASSQDLVGVGGELFF
TRBV11-3	-	-	TRBJ2-2	TGTGCCAGCAGCGGAGACGGGACCGGGGAGCTGTTTTTT	CASSGDGTGELFF
TRBV30	-	TRBD1	TRBJ2-5	TGTGCCTTTGACAGGGAGTCCCAAGAGACCCAGTACTTC	CAFDRESQETQYF
TRBV2	-	-	TRBJ1-4	TGTGCCAGCTCCCAGGTCGCAACAACTAATGAAAAACTGTTTTTT	CASSQVATTNEKLFF
TRBV2	-	-	TRBJ1-3	TGTGCCAGCAGTAAGGAGGGGTCTGGAAACACCATATATTTT	CASSKEGSGNTIYF
TRBV5-1	-	TRBD1	TRBJ2-1	TGCGCCAGCAGCTCCCAGGGGGCGGTCAATGAGCAGTTCTTC	CASSSQGAVNEQFF
TRBV4-1	-	-	TRBJ1-2	TGCGCCAGCAGCTTCCCCGGGAGTGACTATGGCTACACCTTC	CASSFPGSDYGYTF
TRBV10-2	-	TRBD2	TRBJ2-2	TGCGCCAGCAGGACTAGCGGGAGCACCGGGGAGCTGTTTTTT	CASRTSGSTGELFF
TRBV9	-	-	TRBJ2-2	TGTGCCAGCAGCGTAGGACTAGATGTGCGGACCGGGGAGCTGTTTTTT	CASSVGLDVRTGELFF
TRBV27	-	TRBD2	TRBJ2-7	TGTGCCAGCAGTTTGCTAGCGGGAGTGAGAGAGCAGTACTTC	CASSLLAGVREQYF
TRBV9	-	-	TRBJ1-3	TGTGCCAGCAGCCCCACATTCGGGAGCTACTCTGGAAACACCATATATTTT	CASSPTFGSYSGNTIYF
TRBV7-8	-	-	TRBJ1-2	TGTGCCAGCAGCCGCGGTCCGCCTCCCTCCTATGGCTACACCTTC	CASSRGPPPSYGYTF
TRBV5-1	-	-	TRBJ2-7	TGCGCCAGCAGCCACGGACAGTACGAGCAGTACTTC	CASSHGQYEQYF
TRBV28	-	-	TRBJ2-2	TGTGCCAGCAGTCTCGGGACTCTGAACACCGGGGAGCTGTTTTTT	CASSLGTLNTGELFF
TRBV5-1	-	-	TRBJ2-2	TGCGCCAGCAGCTTGGCCCTTACCGGGGAGCTGTTTTTT	CASSLALTGELFF
TRBV19	-	-	TRBJ1-1	TGTGCCAGTAGTAATACAGGCTTAGGCACTGAAGCTTTCTTT	CASSNTGLGTEAFF
TRBV2	-	TRBD2	TRBJ2-2	TGTGCCAGCAAGGATCACGGGACTAGCGGGAGAGACACCGGGGAGCTGTTTTTT	CASKDHGTSGRDTGELFF
TRBV7-2	-	-	TRBJ2-5	TGTGCCAGCAGCTCCCTTCGGGTAGAGACCCAGTACTTC	CASSSLRVETQYF
TRBV6-1	-	TRBD1	TRBJ2-1	TGTGCCAGCAGTGAATGGGACAGTTCCTACAATGAGCAGTTCTTC	CASSEWDSSYNEQFF
TRBV10-3	-	-	TRBJ2-3	TGTGCCATCTCTGGGGGCGGGAGCACAGATACGCAGTATTTT	CAISGGGSTDTQYF
TRBV19	-	TRBD1	TRBJ1-2	TGTGCCAGTAGTATAGTCGGGACAGGGAGAGGCTACACCTTC	CASSIVGTGRGYTF